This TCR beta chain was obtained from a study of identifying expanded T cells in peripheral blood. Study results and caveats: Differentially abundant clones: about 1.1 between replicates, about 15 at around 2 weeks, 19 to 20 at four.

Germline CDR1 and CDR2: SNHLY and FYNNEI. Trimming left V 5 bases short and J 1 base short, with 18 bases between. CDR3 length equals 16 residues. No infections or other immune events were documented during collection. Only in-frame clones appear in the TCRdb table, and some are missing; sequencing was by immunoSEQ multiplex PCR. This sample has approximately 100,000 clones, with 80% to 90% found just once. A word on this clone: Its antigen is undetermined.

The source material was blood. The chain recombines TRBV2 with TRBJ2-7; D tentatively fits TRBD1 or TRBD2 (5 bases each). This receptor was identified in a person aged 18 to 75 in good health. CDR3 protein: CASSRPRTRTSYEQYF. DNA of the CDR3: TGTGCCAGCAGTAGACCCAGGACACGGACTTCCTACGAGCAGTACTTC.